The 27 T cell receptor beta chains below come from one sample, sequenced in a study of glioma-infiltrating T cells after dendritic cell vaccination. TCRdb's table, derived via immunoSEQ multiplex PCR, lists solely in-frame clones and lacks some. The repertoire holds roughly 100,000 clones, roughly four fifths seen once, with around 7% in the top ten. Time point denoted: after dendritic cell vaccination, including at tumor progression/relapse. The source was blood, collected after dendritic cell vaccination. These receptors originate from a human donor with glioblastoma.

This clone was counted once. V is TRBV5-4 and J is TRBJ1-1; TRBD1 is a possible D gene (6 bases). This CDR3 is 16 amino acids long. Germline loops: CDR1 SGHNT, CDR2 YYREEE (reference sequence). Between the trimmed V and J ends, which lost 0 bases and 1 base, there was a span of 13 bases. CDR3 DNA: TGTGCCAGCAGCTTGGGAGGGGGGGTCCAGAACACTGAAGCTTTCTTT. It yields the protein CASSLGGGVQNTEAFF.

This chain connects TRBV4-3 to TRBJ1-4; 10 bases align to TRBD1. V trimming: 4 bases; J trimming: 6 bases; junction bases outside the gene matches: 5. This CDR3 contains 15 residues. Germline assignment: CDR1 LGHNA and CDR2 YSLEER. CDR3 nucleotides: TGCGCCAGCAGCCTCGACAGGGGGCAGGATGAAAAACTGTTTTTT. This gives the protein CASSLDRGQDEKLFF.

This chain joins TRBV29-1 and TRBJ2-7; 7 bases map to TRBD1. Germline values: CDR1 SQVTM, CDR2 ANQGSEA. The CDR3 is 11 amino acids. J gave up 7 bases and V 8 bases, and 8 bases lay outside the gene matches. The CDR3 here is CSSLTGYEQYF. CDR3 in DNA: TGCAGCTCATTGACAGGGTATGAGCAGTACTTC.

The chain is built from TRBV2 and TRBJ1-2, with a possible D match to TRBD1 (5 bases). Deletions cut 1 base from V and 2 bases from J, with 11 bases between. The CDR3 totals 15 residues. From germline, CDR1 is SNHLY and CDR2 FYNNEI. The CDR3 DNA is TGTGCCAGCAGTGAAGATTCAGGGAGGAACTATGGCTACACCTTC. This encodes CASSEDSGRNYGYTF.

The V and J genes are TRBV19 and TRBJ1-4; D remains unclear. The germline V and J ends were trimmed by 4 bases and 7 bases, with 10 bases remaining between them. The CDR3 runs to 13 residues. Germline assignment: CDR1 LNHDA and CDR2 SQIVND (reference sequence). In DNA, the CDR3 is TGTGCCAGTAGTAATGGGAGAACTGAAAAACTGTTTTTT. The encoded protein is CASSNGRTEKLFF.

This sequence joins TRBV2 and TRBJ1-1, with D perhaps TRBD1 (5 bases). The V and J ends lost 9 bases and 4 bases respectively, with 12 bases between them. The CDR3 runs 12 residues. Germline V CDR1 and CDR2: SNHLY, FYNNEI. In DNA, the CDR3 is TGTGCCAGTCTAGGGGATTTCACTGAAGCTTTCTTT. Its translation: CASLGDFTEAFF.

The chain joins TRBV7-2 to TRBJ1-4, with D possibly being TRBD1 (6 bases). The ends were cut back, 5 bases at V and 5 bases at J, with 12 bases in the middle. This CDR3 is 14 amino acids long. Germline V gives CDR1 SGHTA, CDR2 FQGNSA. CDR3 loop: CASSQDGGNEKLFF. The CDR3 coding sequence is TGTGCCAGCAGCCAGGATGGGGGCAATGAAAAACTGTTTTTT. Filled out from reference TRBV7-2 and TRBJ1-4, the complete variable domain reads GAGVSQSPSNKVTEKGKDVELRCDPISGHTALYWYRQSLGQGLEFLIYFQGNSAPDKSGLPSDRFSAERTGGSVSTLTIQRTQQEDSAVYLCASSQDGGNEKLFFGSGTQLSVL.

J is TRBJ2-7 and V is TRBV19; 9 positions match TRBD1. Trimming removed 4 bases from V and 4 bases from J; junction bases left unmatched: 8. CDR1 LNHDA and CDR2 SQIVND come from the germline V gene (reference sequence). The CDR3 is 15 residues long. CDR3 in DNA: TGTGCCAGTAGTAGCCGGGGGACAGGGAAATACGAGCAGTACTTC. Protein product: CASSSRGTGKYEQYF.

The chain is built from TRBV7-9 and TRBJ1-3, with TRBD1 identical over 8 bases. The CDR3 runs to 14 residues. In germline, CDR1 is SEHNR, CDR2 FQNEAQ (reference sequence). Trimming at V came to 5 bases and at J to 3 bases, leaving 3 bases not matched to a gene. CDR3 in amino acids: CASSLGQGGNTIYF. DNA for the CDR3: TGTGCCAGCAGCCTCGGACAGGGTGGAAACACCATATATTTT.

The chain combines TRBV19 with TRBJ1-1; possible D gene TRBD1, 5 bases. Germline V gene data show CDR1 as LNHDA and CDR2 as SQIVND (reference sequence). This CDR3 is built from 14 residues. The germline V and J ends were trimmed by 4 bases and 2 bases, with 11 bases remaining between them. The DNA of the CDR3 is TGTGCCAGTAGTACTCCAGGGCTAAACACTGAAGCTTTCTTT. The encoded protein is CASSTPGLNTEAFF.

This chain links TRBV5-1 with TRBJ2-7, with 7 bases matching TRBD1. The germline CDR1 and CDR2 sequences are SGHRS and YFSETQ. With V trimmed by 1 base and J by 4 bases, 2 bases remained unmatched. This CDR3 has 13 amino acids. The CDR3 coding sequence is TGCGCCAGCAGCTTGCCACAGGGGTACGAGCAGTACTTC. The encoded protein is CASSLPQGYEQYF.

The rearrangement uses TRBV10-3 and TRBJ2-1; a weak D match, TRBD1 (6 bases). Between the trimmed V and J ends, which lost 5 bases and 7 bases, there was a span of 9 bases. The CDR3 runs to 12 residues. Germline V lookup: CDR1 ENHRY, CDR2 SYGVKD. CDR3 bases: TGTGCCATCAGTATACAGGGAAATGAGCAGTTCTTC. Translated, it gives CAISIQGNEQFF.

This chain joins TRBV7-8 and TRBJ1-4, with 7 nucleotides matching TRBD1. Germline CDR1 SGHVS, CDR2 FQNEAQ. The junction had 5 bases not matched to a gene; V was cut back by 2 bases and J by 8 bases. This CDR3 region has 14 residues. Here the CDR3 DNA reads TGTGCCAGCAGCTTAAACAGGGGAGGAGAAAAACTGTTTTTT. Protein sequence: CASSLNRGGEKLFF. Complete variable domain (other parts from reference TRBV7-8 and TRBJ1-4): GAGVSQSPRYKVAKRGQDVALRCDPISGHVSLFWYQQALGQGPEFLTYFQNEAQLDKSGLPSDRFFAERPEGSVSTLKIQRTQQEDSAVYLCASSLNRGGEKLFFGSGTQLSVL.

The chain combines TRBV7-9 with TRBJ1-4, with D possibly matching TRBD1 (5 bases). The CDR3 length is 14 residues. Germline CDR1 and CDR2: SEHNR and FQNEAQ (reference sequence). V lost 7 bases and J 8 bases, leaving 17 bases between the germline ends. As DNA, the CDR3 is TGTGCCAGCACTGGTCGGGGGTTAGGAGAAAAACTGTTTTTT. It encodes CASTGRGLGEKLFF.

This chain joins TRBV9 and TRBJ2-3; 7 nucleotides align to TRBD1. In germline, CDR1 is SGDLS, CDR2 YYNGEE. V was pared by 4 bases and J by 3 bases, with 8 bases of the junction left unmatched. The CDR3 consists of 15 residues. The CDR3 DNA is TGTGCCAGCAGCAAAGAGGGGGCTCGGACAGATACGCAGTATTTT. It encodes CASSKEGARTDTQYF.

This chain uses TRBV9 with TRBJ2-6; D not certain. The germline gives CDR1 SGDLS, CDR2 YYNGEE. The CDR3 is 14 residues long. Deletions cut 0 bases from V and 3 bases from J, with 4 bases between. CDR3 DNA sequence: TGTGCCAGCAGCGTAGGCAGTGGGGCCAACGTCCTGACTTTC. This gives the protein CASSVGSGANVLTF. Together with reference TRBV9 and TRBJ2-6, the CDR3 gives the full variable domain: DSGVTQTPKHLITATGQRVTLRCSPRSGDLSVYWYQQSLDQGLQFLIQYYNGEERAKGNILERFSAQQFPDLHSELNLSSLELGDSALYFCASSVGSGANVLTFGAGSRLTVL.

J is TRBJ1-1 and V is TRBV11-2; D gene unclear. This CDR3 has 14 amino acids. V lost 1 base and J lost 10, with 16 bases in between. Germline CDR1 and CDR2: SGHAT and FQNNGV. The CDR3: CASSLVSRRRGAFF. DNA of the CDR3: TGTGCCAGCAGCTTAGTTTCTCGTCGGAGAGGAGCTTTCTTT.

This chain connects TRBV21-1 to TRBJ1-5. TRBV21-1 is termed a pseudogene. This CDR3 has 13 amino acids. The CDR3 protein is CASSSCGNQPQHF. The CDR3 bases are TGTGCCAGCAGCAGTTGCGGCAATCAGCCCCAGCATTTT.

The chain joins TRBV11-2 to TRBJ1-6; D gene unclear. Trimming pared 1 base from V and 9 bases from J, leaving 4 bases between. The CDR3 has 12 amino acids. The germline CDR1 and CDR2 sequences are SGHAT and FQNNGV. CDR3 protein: CASSLAFSPLHF. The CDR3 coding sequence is TGTGCCAGCAGCTTAGCTTTTTCACCCCTCCACTTT.

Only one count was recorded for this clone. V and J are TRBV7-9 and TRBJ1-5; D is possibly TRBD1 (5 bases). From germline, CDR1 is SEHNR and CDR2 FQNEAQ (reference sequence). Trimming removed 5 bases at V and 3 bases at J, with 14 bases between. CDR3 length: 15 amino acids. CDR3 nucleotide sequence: TGTGCCAGCAGCCGCGGGACGGCCTCCAATCAGCCCCAGCATTTT. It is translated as CASSRGTASNQPQHF. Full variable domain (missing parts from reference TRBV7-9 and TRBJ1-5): DTGVSQNPRHKITKRGQNVTFRCDPISEHNRLYWYRQTLGQGPEFLTYFQNEAQLEKSRLLSDRFSAERPKGSFSTLEIQRTEQGDSAMYLCASSRGTASNQPQHFGDGTRLSIL.

The chain's CDR3 is CASSQLGSGGKQETQYF. Written as DNA, the CDR3 is TGTGCCAGCAGCCAATTGGGGAGCGGGGGAAAACAAGAGACCCAGTACTTC. The V gene is TRBV4-2, the J gene TRBJ2-5, with 8 bases identical to TRBD2. CDR3 length equals 17 residues. Trimming cost V 2 bases and J 2 bases; bases outside gene matches: 10. The germline V gene encodes CDR1 LGHNA and CDR2 YNFKEQ.

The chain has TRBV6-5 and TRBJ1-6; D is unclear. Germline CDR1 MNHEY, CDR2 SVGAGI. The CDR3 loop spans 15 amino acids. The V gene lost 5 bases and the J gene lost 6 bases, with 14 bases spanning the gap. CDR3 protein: CASSRGFAGNSPLHF. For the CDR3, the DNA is TGTGCCAGCAGTAGAGGGTTCGCCGGTAATTCACCCCTCCACTTT.

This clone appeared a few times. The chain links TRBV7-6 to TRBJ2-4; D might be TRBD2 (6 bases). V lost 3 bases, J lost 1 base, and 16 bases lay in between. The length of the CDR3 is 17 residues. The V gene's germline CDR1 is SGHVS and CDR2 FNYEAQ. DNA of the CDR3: TGTGCCAGCAGCTTCACCCCTTGGGGGGATGCCAAAAACATTCAGTACTTC. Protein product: CASSFTPWGDAKNIQYF.

CDR3 residues: CASSKAREGARQPQHF. CDR3 nucleotides: TGTGCCAGCAGCAAAGCGCGTGAGGGGGCAAGGCAGCCCCAGCATTTT. The chain links TRBV21-1 to TRBJ1-5; the tabulated D call, TRBD1, remains unverified against the DNA. TRBV21-1 is a known pseudogene. CDR3 length: 16 amino acids.

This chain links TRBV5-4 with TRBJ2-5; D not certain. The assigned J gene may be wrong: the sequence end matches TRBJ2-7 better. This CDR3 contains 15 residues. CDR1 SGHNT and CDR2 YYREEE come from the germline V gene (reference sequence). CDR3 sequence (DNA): TGTGCCAGCAGCTTGGAAGTGGGTTCCCACTACGAGCAGTACTTC. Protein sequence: CASSLEVGSHYEQYF.

The CDR3, as DNA: TGTGCCATCAGTGAAGGTCGAGATTCAGGATTTGACTATGGCTACACCTTC. As protein: CAISEGRDSGFDYGYTF. The chain employs TRBV10-3 and TRBJ1-2; D gene unclear. The CDR3 spans 17 residues. Germline lookup yields CDR1 ENHRY and CDR2 SYGVKD. Trimming cost V 3 bases and J 3 bases, with 20 bases left between them.

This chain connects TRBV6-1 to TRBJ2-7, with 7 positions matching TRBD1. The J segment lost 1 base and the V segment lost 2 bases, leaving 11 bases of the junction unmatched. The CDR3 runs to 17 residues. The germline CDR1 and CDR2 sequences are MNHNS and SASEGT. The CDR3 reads CASSEPDRQGRSYEQYF. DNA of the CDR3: TGTGCCAGCAGTGAACCTGACAGACAGGGTCGGTCCTACGAGCAGTACTTC.